The T cell receptor (beta chain) described here comes from a study of response to subunit inactivated influenza vaccine. Whole-study findings and limits: Each seasonal influenza vaccination, the authors suggested, recruits few new T cells.

In this sample, this clonotype turned up a few times. What it recognizes is unknown. This CDR3 is 14 amino acids long. Unmatched junction bases numbered 4, after V lost 2 bases and J lost 2 bases. From the RT-PCR reads, TCRdb called clonotypes with MiXCR, one entry per CDR3 protein. The repertoire holds 530,000 or so distinct CDR3 sequences, with about 11% as singletons. The J gene is TRBJ2-7, the V gene TRBV5-7; 7 bases are shared with TRBD2. TRBV5-7 is noted as an ORF with a role that remains uncertain. The source of this sequence is a man aged 45-65 years who received an inactivated influenza vaccine. This specimen was PBMCs from blood, taken on the day of vaccination. The CDR3 sequence is CASSFWEGAYEQYF. CDR3 coding DNA: TGTGCCAGCAGCTTCTGGGAGGGAGCCTACGAGCAGTACTTC.